This TCR beta chain was captured by sequencing in a study of cytomegalovirus exposure and HLA in healthy donors. The wider study: Clustering assigned 81% of the approximately 390 genotyped donors to the Caucasian-associated ancestry cluster. Study-level findings and limits: Indistinguishable V segments, including TRBV6-2 and TRBV6-3, were excluded. As a later analysis showed, several of the most significant clusters appeared to be linked to common viral pathogens. Cytomegalovirus status, reportedly, was diagnosed with high specificity and sensitivity by the classifier.

PCR involved 60 Vbeta and 13 Jbeta primers. Measured with immunoSEQ multiplex PCR; TCRdb has only the in-frame clones, and not every one. This sample has about 150,000 clones, with about four fifths found just once. The CDR3 runs 15 residues. Germline V gives CDR1 MGHDK, CDR2 SYGVNS. Trimming took 1 base from V and 7 from J, leaving 17 bases between them. Comments on this clone: Its antigen remains unknown.

The clonotype comes from a man aged 25-40 years in good health and CMV-seropositive. The sample comprised PBMCs. The genes are TRBV25-1 and TRBJ2-7; maybe TRBD1 (7 bases). CDR3 region: CASSELGARGREQYF. CDR3 bases: TGTGCCAGCAGTGAATTAGGGGCCAGGGGGAGGGAGCAGTACTTC.